Presented here are 12 T cell receptor beta chains from one specimen sequenced in a study of OX40 agonist ivuxolimab in advanced cancers. Libraries were prepared by immunoSEQ multiplex PCR; TCRdb keeps only in-frame clonotypes and omits some of them. This table has about 61,000 clones, 70% to 90% appearing once. Source: CD4+ or CD8+ T cells sorted from blood, taken in a trial of the OX40 agonist ivuxolimab. These receptors all come from an adult with an advanced solid tumor such as melanoma, head and neck, liver or kidney cancer.

The gene calls are TRBV6-1 and TRBJ1-3, with D unresolved. Trimming cost V 2 bases and J 1 base, with 12 bases left between them. CDR3 length: 16 amino acids. Germline V gene sequence: CDR1 MNHNS, CDR2 SASEGT. The chain's CDR3 is CASSEFAVTSGNTIYF. CDR3 DNA sequence: TGTGCCAGCAGTGAATTTGCAGTTACTTCTGGAAACACCATATATTTT.

The V gene is TRBV9, the J gene TRBJ1-4; no clear D. CDR3 length equals 14 residues. V lost 4 bases to trimming and J lost 11 bases, with 18 bases between them. Germline V lookup: CDR1 SGDLS, CDR2 YYNGEE. The CDR3 DNA is TGTGCCAGCAGCCCGGACCCCCAACCGTTTAAACTGTTTTTT. Protein product: CASSPDPQPFKLFF. The variable domain in full, completed from reference TRBV9 and TRBJ1-4, reads DSGVTQTPKHLITATGQRVTLRCSPRSGDLSVYWYQQSLDQGLQFLIQYYNGEERAKGNILERFSAQQFPDLHSELNLSSLELGDSALYFCASSPDPQPFKLFFGSGTQLSVL.

This clone has just a few counts. V and J are TRBV7-9 and TRBJ1-2; 11 nucleotides match TRBD1. Germline lookup yields CDR1 SEHNR and CDR2 FQNEAQ (reference sequence). V gave up 4 bases and J gave up 4 bases; unmatched junction bases: 8. The CDR3 extends over 16 amino acids. The CDR3 sequence is CASSSRTGQGVYGYTF. The CDR3, as DNA: TGTGCCAGCAGCTCCCGAACGGGACAGGGGGTCTATGGCTACACCTTC.

This chain joins TRBV5-1 and TRBJ1-3; D remains unclear. The CDR3 is made up of 14 amino acids. Per germline, CDR1 SGHRS and CDR2 YFSETQ. V was trimmed by 1 base and J by 0 bases, leaving 5 bases between them. The CDR3 sequence is CASSLSNSGNTIYF. In nucleotides, the CDR3 is TGCGCCAGCAGCTTGTCAAACTCTGGAAACACCATATATTTT.

The rearrangement links TRBV11-2 to TRBJ1-3, with D perhaps matching TRBD1 (5 bases). V dropped 4 bases and J dropped 8 bases, with 15 bases sitting between them. This CDR3 is 14 amino acids long. CDR1 SGHAT and CDR2 FQNNGV come from the germline V gene. CDR3 in amino acids: CASSSRRGGDTIYF. In DNA, the CDR3 is TGTGCCAGCAGCTCGCGTAGGGGCGGGGACACCATATATTTT.

CDR3 sequence reads: CASSPQGGTRTNEQFF. CDR3 nucleotide sequence: TGTGCCAGCAGCCCTCAGGGCGGGACTCGAACCAATGAGCAGTTCTTC. The chain links TRBV7-2 to TRBJ2-1; D may be TRBD2 (6 bases). CDR3 length: 16 residues. V lost 5 bases and J lost 6, with 20 bases in between. Per the germline V gene, CDR1 is SGHTA and CDR2 is FQGNSA.

This chain links TRBV6-5 with TRBJ2-7, with D perhaps matching TRBD2 (6 bases). The CDR3 runs 16 residues. Germline CDR1 reads MNHEY; CDR2 reads SVGAGI. Trimming took 0 bases from V and 4 from J, leaving 16 bases between them. The CDR3 region has the DNA TGTGCCAGCAGTTACTCAAGGGGAGGTGCAGGGTACGAGCAGTACTTC. Protein product: CASSYSRGGAGYEQYF.

This clone was observed a few times. The J gene is TRBJ1-1, the V gene TRBV20-1; D is undetermined. Per germline, CDR1 DFQATT and CDR2 SNEGSKA (reference sequence). The CDR3 has 11 amino acids. V lost 5 bases to trimming and J lost 6 bases, with 10 bases between them. This CDR3 reads CSAYGLAEAFF. The CDR3 nucleotides read TGCAGTGCTTACGGCCTGGCTGAAGCTTTCTTT.

To note about this clone: The identical CDR3 is also encoded by other nucleotide sequences in the sample. The rearrangement links TRBV6-1 to TRBJ1-1; 7 bases are shared with TRBD1. Per germline, CDR1 MNHNS and CDR2 SASEGT. This CDR3 contains 14 residues. After removal of 4 bases from V and 5 bases from J, the junction contained 7 bases not matched to a gene. The CDR3 DNA is TGTGCCAGCAGTGGACAGGGCCGAGGAACTGAAGCTTTCTTT. It codes for CASSGQGRGTEAFF.

This rearrangement joins TRBV4-1 to TRBJ1-1; perhaps TRBD1 as D (5 bases). The V end lost 4 bases, the J end lost 0 bases, and 9 bases lay between the germline ends. The germline V gene encodes CDR1 MGHRA and CDR2 YSYEKL. The CDR3 spans 14 residues. CDR3: CASSRGGVNTEAFF. The CDR3 DNA reads as TGCGCCAGCAGCCGGGGAGGGGTGAACACTGAAGCTTTCTTT.

This CDR3 reads CASSLGPNTEAFF. Written as DNA, the CDR3 is TGCGCCAGCAGCTTGGGCCCAAACACTGAAGCTTTCTTT. The chain combines TRBV5-1 with TRBJ1-1; D is ambiguous. Per germline, CDR1 SGHRS and CDR2 YFSETQ. The CDR3 contains 13 residues. Trimming stripped 0 bases from V and 2 bases from J, with 5 bases between.

The J gene is TRBJ1-5, the V gene TRBV15, with D possibly TRBD1 on 6 matching bases. Germline V gives CDR1 LNHNV, CDR2 YYDKDF (reference sequence). The CDR3 covers 14 residues. V was pared by 0 bases and J by 6 bases, with 9 bases between. The CDR3 sequence: CATSREGGGQPQHF. The CDR3 region has the DNA TGTGCCACCAGCAGAGAGGGGGGCGGTCAGCCCCAGCATTTT. Full variable domain (outside the CDR3, taken from reference TRBV15 and TRBJ1-5): DAMVIQNPRYQVTQFGKPVTLSCSQTLNHNVMYWYQQKSSQAPKLLFHYYDKDFNNEADTPDNFQSRRPNTSFCFLDIRSPGLGDTAMYLCATSREGGGQPQHFGDGTRLSIL.